One T cell receptor (beta chain) is described in this entry. The CDR3 runs 14 residues. V lost 3 bases and J 6 bases, leaving 12 bases between the germline ends. Germline CDR1 reads MNHEY; CDR2 reads SMNVEV (reference sequence). Generated by immunoSEQ multiplex PCR, the TCRdb table keeps only in-frame clones and is missing some. The sample lists 80,000 or so clones; roughly 98% were seen once. The data originate from a study of technical replicates of blood from several donors. The material sequenced was T cells isolated from PBMCs. The clonotype was recovered from a human donor in good health. The V call is TRBV27, the J call TRBJ1-5; no definite D call. CDR3 protein: CASSFSGKVQPQHF. CDR3 DNA: TGTGCCAGCAGTTTTTCAGGCAAGGTTCAGCCCCAGCATTTT.